The clone carrying this T cell receptor beta chain was counted many times. TCR beta CDR3 regions were amplified from RNA. An initial round of RT-PCR targeting the TCR CDR3 relied on the HTBI primer set. TCRdb ran MiXCR on the multiplex PCR reads and lists one entry per CDR3 protein. The data hold a few hundred thousand distinct CDR3 sequences, with approximately 13% observed a single time. The sample comes from a study of T cells in Graves' hyperthyroidism and ophthalmopathy. The CDR3 contains 14 residues. J was trimmed by 5 bases and V by 3 bases; bases with no gene match: 6. The germline V gene has CDR1 DFQATT and CDR2 SNEGSKA (reference sequence).

The V gene is TRBV20-1, the J gene TRBJ2-5; 10 bases are a match to TRBD2. Sequences were obtained from blood. The clonotype comes from a man aged 25 to 45 with Graves' hyperthyroidism that later progressed to Graves' ophthalmopathy. CDR3 coding DNA: TGCAGTGCTAGGAGTAGCGGGGGGAGGGAGACCCAGTACTTC. It encodes CSARSSGGRETQYF.